Each of the 21 T cell receptor beta chains below was sequenced from the same sample in a study of blood T cell repertoires in COVID-19. Using immunoSEQ multiplex PCR, the repertoire was profiled, and TCRdb retains in-frame clones only, with some absent. The table shows about 270,000 clones, with under 95% occurring only once. The sequenced sample was PBMCs or T cells enriched from blood (not recorded which). The receptors here all came from a man between 35 and 55 years old who had been exposed to COVID-19.

The V gene is TRBV25-1, the J gene TRBJ2-3; the match to TRBD2 covers 7 bases. Germline assignment: CDR1 MGHDK and CDR2 SYGVNS. The V segment lost 1 base and the J segment 11 bases; nucleotides outside the gene matches: 18. The CDR3 consists of 17 residues. CDR3 DNA: TGTGCCAGCAGTGAATCCGGGCTAGCGGAGATGGGGGTCGGGCAGTATTTT. Its protein product is CASSESGLAEMGVGQYF.

The rearrangement joins TRBV6-5 to TRBJ2-5; D might be TRBD1 (5 bases). The V and J ends lost 8 bases and 5 bases respectively, with 12 bases between them. Germline V gives CDR1 MNHEY, CDR2 SVGAGI. The length of the CDR3 is 12 residues. The CDR3 region is CASPGFAETQYF. The CDR3 region has the DNA TGTGCCAGCCCAGGGTTTGCGGAGACCCAGTACTTC.

This clone was detected only a few times. CDR3 coding DNA: TGTGCCAGCTCCCTTCTCTACGAGCAGTACTTC. This codes for CASSLLYEQYF. The V and J genes are TRBV18 and TRBJ2-7; no definite D call. Germline V gene data show CDR1 as KGHSH and CDR2 as LQKENI. Trimming cost V 6 bases and J 3 bases, with 6 bases left between them. CDR3 length: 11 amino acids.

The CDR3 nucleotides are TGTGCCAGCAGCTTATCAACGACGGGAACTGAAGCTTTCTTT. Translated, it gives CASSLSTTGTEAFF. The chain uses TRBV7-9 and TRBJ1-1; no firm D call. Germline V gives CDR1 SEHNR, CDR2 FQNEAQ (reference sequence). Trimming removed 2 bases at V and 5 bases at J, with 12 bases between. The CDR3 runs 14 residues. The whole variable domain, filled in from reference TRBV7-9 and TRBJ1-1, reads DTGVSQNPRHKITKRGQNVTFRCDPISEHNRLYWYRQTLGQGPEFLTYFQNEAQLEKSRLLSDRFSAERPKGSFSTLEIQRTEQGDSAMYLCASSLSTTGTEAFFGQGTRLTVV.

This chain uses TRBV28 with TRBJ1-4; D gene ambiguous. This CDR3 has 13 amino acids. Trimming stripped 7 bases from V and 5 bases from J, with 11 bases between. Germline loops: CDR1 MDHEN, CDR2 SYDVKM. Here the CDR3 DNA reads TGTGCCAGCACCGAGGGAGGAAATGAAAAACTGTTTTTT. It yields the protein CASTEGGNEKLFF.

J is TRBJ2-5 and V is TRBV6-1, with 8 bases identical to TRBD1. Germline V CDR1 and CDR2: MNHNS, SASEGT. The V gene end was trimmed by 0 bases and the J gene end by 1 base; junction bases not matched to a gene: 4. CDR3 length equals 16 residues. The CDR3 nucleotides read TGTGCCAGCAGTGAAGCCCCAGGGGGCCCCCAAGAGACCCAGTACTTC. Its protein is CASSEAPGGPQETQYF.

This chain joins TRBV29-1 and TRBJ2-7; 7 nucleotides line up with TRBD2. Germline V gene data show CDR1 as SQVTM and CDR2 as ANQGSEA. CDR3 length: 14 amino acids. The V gene end was trimmed by 7 bases and the J gene end by 2 bases; junction bases not matched to a gene: 11. Here the CDR3 reads CSGGVGLGAYEQYF. For the CDR3, the DNA is TGCAGCGGGGGGGTAGGACTAGGGGCCTACGAGCAGTACTTC.

This chain uses TRBV27 with TRBJ2-1; 7 nucleotides agree with TRBD1. The CDR3 length is 14 residues. The V gene's germline CDR1 is MNHEY and CDR2 SMNVEV (reference sequence). With V trimmed by 3 bases and J by 3 bases, 2 bases remained unmatched. The DNA of the CDR3 is TGTGCCAGCAGTTTGGGACAGAGCTACAATGAGCAGTTCTTC. This codes for CASSLGQSYNEQFF.

The CDR3 DNA reads as TGTGCCAGCCTAGGACTAGCGGGAGATGAGCAGTTCTTC. Translating it yields CASLGLAGDEQFF. This chain links TRBV6-5 with TRBJ2-1; 13 bases map to TRBD2. The germline CDR1 and CDR2 sequences are MNHEY and SVGAGI. This CDR3 contains 13 residues. The trim removed 8 bases at V and 8 bases at J, leaving 3 bases unmatched.

CDR3 sequence: CASSVGSSGNTIYF. CDR3 bases: TGTGCCAGCAGCGTAGGGAGCTCTGGAAACACCATATATTTT. The rearrangement uses TRBV5-5 and TRBJ1-3; unclear D gene. This CDR3 is 14 amino acids long. Germline V gene lookup returns CDR1 SGHKS and CDR2 YYEKEE (reference sequence). The germline V and J ends were trimmed by 4 bases and 0 bases, with 8 bases remaining between them.

The rearrangement joins TRBV27 to TRBJ2-3; TRBD2 aligns across 9 bases. The CDR3 has 17 amino acids. V shed 3 bases, J shed 1 base, and the junction held 8 bases outside the gene matches. Per the germline V gene, CDR1 is MNHEY and CDR2 is SMNVEV (reference sequence). This CDR3 reads CASSLQLLAGGTDTQYF. CDR3 coding DNA: TGTGCCAGCAGTTTGCAACTACTAGCGGGCGGCACAGATACGCAGTATTTT.

The chain carries TRBV12-5 and TRBJ2-2, with 15 bases fitting TRBD2. This CDR3 is 17 amino acids long. Per germline, CDR1 LGHNT and CDR2 FRNRAP. V lost 5 bases to trimming and J lost 5 bases; unmatched junction nucleotides: 6. Here the CDR3 reads CASGPGLAGGLTGELFF. As DNA, the CDR3 is TGTGCTAGTGGTCCCGGACTAGCGGGAGGGTTAACCGGGGAGCTGTTTTTT.

The chain joins TRBV30 to TRBJ1-4; D ambiguous. V lost 1 base to trimming and J lost 8 bases, with 26 bases between them. The V gene's germline CDR1 is GTSNPN and CDR2 SVGIG (reference sequence). The CDR3 runs 18 residues. CDR3 protein: CAWSAARTALRRGEKLFF. As DNA, the CDR3 is TGTGCCTGGAGTGCCGCTCGGACGGCCTTGAGACGGGGAGAAAAACTGTTTTTT.

V gene TRBV11-3 combines with J gene TRBJ1-1, with 8 positions matching TRBD1. Germline trimming cut 6 bases from V and 0 bases from J; bases unmatched to any gene: 3. This CDR3 is built from 14 residues. CDR1 and CDR2 from the germline V gene are SGHNT and YENEEA. The CDR3: CASSLDRVNTEAFF. CDR3 coding DNA: TGTGCCAGCAGTTTGGACAGGGTGAACACTGAAGCTTTCTTT.

The chain recombines TRBV11-1 with TRBJ2-7; 8 bases agree with TRBD1. The V gene's germline CDR1 is SGHAT and CDR2 FQDESV (reference sequence). The CDR3 is made up of 15 amino acids. The junction had 4 bases not matched to a gene; V was cut back by 3 bases and J by 0 bases. CDR3 loop: CASSLAGGFSYEQYF. The CDR3 DNA is TGTGCCAGCAGCTTGGCAGGGGGCTTCTCCTACGAGCAGTACTTC. Full variable domain (remainder filled in from reference TRBV11-1 and TRBJ2-7): EAEVAQSPRYKITEKSQAVAFWCDPISGHATLYWYRQILGQGPELLVQFQDESVVDDSQLPKDRFSAERLKGVDSTLKIQPAELGDSAMYLCASSLAGGFSYEQYFGPGTRLTVT.

The chain uses TRBV5-1 and TRBJ2-1; 8 bases align to TRBD1. Germline V gene data show CDR1 as SGHRS and CDR2 as YFSETQ. J lost 0 bases, V lost 4 bases, and 6 bases had no gene match. The CDR3 covers 16 residues. This CDR3 is CASSANRGSSYNEQFF. The CDR3 region has the DNA TGCGCCAGCAGCGCAAACAGGGGGAGCTCCTACAATGAGCAGTTCTTC.

The V gene is TRBV5-1, the J gene TRBJ2-7; possibly TRBD2 for D (7 bases). In germline, CDR1 is SGHRS, CDR2 YFSETQ. V was pared by 3 bases and J by 2 bases, with 12 bases between. The CDR3 has 14 amino acids. In DNA form, the CDR3 reads TGCGCCAGCAGCTCTGGCGGGGGCCCCTACGAGCAGTACTTC. This gives the protein CASSSGGGPYEQYF.

V usage is TRBV11-3 and J usage is TRBJ1-3; D is undetermined. The CDR3 length is 19 residues. Germline V gene sequence: CDR1 SGHNT, CDR2 YENEEA. V was clipped by 5 bases and J by 0 bases, with 23 bases between them. This chain's CDR3 is CASSPKSYPPEPSGNTIYF. The CDR3 DNA reads as TGTGCCAGCAGCCCGAAATCCTATCCACCTGAACCCTCTGGAAACACCATATATTTT.

The chain has TRBV28 and TRBJ2-2, with D maybe TRBD1 (6 bases). V lost 2 bases and J lost 6, with 10 bases in between. The germline V gene encodes CDR1 MDHEN and CDR2 SYDVKM. CDR3 size: 14 residues. The DNA of the CDR3 is TGTGCCAGCAGTTTAGGACAGCCCGCCGGGGAGCTGTTTTTT. Amino acids: CASSLGQPAGELFF.

This clone has just a few counts. The V call is TRBV18, the J call TRBJ2-2; no clear D. CDR3 length equals 14 residues. Per the germline V gene, CDR1 is KGHSH and CDR2 is LQKENI. The V end lost 6 bases, the J end lost 3 bases, and 11 bases lay between the germline ends. CDR3 amino acids: CASSLARYTGELFF. CDR3 DNA: TGTGCCAGCTCCCTTGCTAGATACACCGGGGAGCTGTTTTTT.

This rearrangement joins TRBV19 to TRBJ2-5; perhaps TRBD2 as D (5 bases). V lost 6 bases and J lost 5, with 19 bases in between. CDR1 is LNHDA and CDR2 is SQIVND in the germline V gene (reference sequence). There are 15 residues in the CDR3. CDR3 protein: CASRPDGIGGETQYF. The CDR3 nucleotides are TGTGCCAGTAGACCTGACGGGATCGGTGGTGAGACCCAGTACTTC.